The TCR beta chain described here comes from a study of regulatory and conventional T cells in RAG deficiency. In regard to this clone: No antigen is known for it. The germline gene is not matched at one end of the junction; a read error may be the cause.

The CDR3 extends over 10 amino acids. Germline V gene sequence: CDR1 SEHNR, CDR2 FQNEAQ (reference sequence). Blood CD4+ CD25-high CD127-low regulatory T cells supplied the genomic DNA template. Profiling relied on immunoSEQ multiplex PCR, and the TCRdb table lists in-frame clones only, not all of them. The sample carries 280 or so clones, 45% recorded once. Notes on the study in general: Treg unique TCR beta sequences were about 100-fold fewer in Omenn syndrome and CID/AS patients than controls. Shannon entropy fell and Simpson indices rose in RAG-deficient patients. In Omenn syndrome, Treg and Tconv repertoires overlapped >85%.

This rearrangement joins TRBV7-9 to TRBJ1-3, with D unresolved. The clonotype comes from a human donor with RAG deficiency presenting as severe combined immunodeficiency. The sequenced sample was Tregs sorted from blood. CDR3: CASSYGPRPF. For the CDR3, the DNA is TGTGCCAGCAGCTACGGCCCCCGACCTTTT.